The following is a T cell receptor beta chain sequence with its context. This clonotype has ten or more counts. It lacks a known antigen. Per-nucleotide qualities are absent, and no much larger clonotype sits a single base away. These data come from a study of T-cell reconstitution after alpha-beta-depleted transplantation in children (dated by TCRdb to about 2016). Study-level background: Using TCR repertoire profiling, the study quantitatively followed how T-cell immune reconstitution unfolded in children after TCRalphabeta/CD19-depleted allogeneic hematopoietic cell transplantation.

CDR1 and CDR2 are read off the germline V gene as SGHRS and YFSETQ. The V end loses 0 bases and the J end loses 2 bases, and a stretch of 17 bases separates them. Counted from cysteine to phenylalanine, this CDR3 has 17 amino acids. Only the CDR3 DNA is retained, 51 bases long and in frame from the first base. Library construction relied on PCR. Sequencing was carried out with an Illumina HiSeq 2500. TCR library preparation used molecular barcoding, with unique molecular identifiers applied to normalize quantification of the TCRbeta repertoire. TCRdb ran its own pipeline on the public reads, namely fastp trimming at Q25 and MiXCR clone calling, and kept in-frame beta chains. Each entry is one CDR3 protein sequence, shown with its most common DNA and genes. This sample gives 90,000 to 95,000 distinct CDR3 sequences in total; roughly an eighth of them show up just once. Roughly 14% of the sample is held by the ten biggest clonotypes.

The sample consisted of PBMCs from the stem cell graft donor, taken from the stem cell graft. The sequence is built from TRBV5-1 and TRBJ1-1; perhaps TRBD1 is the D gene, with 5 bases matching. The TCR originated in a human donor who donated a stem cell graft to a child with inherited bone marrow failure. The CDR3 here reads CASSLAAGARGNTEAFF. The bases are TGCGCCAGCAGCTTGGCCGCGGGAGCGAGGGGTAACACTGAAGCTTTCTTT.